This is a list of T cell receptor beta chains from one sample in a study of blood T cell repertoires in COVID-19. TCRdb's copy holds only in-frame clones and misses some; the assay was immunoSEQ multiplex PCR. The sample shows roughly 20,000 clones, approximately 90% of them seen only once. Source material: peripheral blood. Receptor source: a middle-aged man with active COVID-19. Each CDR3 is given with its conserved first and last residue. A D gene is named only where the DNA matches it firmly. Clone size is shown for a subset of rows, as once, few, many or a class of expanded clone.

clone_size d_call j_call v_call cdr3_nt cdr3_aa
. . TRBJ2-7 TRBV29-1 TGCCATATTTTCAGGACTGGAAGCTCCTACGAGCAGTACTTC CHIFRTGSSYEQYF
. . TRBJ2-7 TRBV4-3 TGCGCCAGCAAAAAGACTCCCTACGGGGTGGGTATAAGCCCGGAGGGCGAGCAGTACTTC CASKKTPYGVGISPEGEQYF
. . TRBJ1-4 TRBV6-5 TGTGCCAGCAGGATAACCCGGAGCCAGGGCGAAAAACTGTTTTTT CASRITRSQGEKLFF
. TRBD1 TRBJ1-2 TRBV3-1/TRBV3-2 TGTGCCAGCAGCCTGAGGACAGGGGCAGGCTACACCTTC CASSLRTGAGYTF
. . TRBJ2-1 TRBV7-3 TGTGCCAGCAGAGAAAACCGGGACAAAACAAACAATGAGCAGTTCTTC CASRENRDKTNNEQFF
few TRBD1 TRBJ2-2 TRBV3-1/TRBV3-2 TGTGCCAGCAGCCAAGACGACAGGGCTTTAATCGGGGAGCTGTTTTTT CASSQDDRALIGELFF
. TRBD1 TRBJ1-1 TRBV15 TGTGCCACCAGCACTGGGACAGGGGGCACTGAAGCTTTCTTT CATSTGTGGTEAFF
. . TRBJ2-7 TRBV4-3 TGCGCCAGCAGCCAGGACACTCGGATAGCGGTCTACGAGCAGTACTTC CASSQDTRIAVYEQYF
. TRBD1 TRBJ1-1 TRBV5-6 TGTGCCAGCAGCCCCGGACAGGGGAATACTGAAGCTTTCTTT CASSPGQGNTEAFF
. . TRBJ2-1 TRBV15 TGTGCCACCAGCAGAGATAAAAGAGTAAGGAGAAATGAGCAGTTCTTC CATSRDKRVRRNEQFF
. . TRBJ1-4 TRBV9 TGTGCCAGCAGCGTAAGCCCGGATGAAAAACTGTTTTTT CASSVSPDEKLFF
. . TRBJ2-3 TRBV12-5 TGTGCTAGTGGTAGTGAGACAGTCCGACTCACAGATACGCAGTATTTT CASGSETVRLTDTQYF
. TRBD1 TRBJ2-7 TRBV7-9 TGTGCCAGCAGCTTAGGGACAGGGGCCCCACGACCCTACGAGCAGTACTTC CASSLGTGAPRPYEQYF
. TRBD2 TRBJ2-3 TRBV4-1 TGCGCCAGCAGCCAAGAAGGGACTAGCGGCGATACGCAGTATTTT CASSQEGTSGDTQYF
medium-sized TRBD1 TRBJ1-1 TRBV7-2 TGTGCCAGCAGCTTAGCGCGACAGGGGGCGGCGAACACTGAAGCTTTCTTT CASSLARQGAANTEAFF
. TRBD1 TRBJ1-2 TRBV5-4 TGTGCCAGCAGCTTGGTGCCAGGGGGCTCGAACGGTGGCTACACCTTC CASSLVPGGSNGGYTF
. . TRBJ2-2 TRBV2 TGTGCCACCAAGAGAAGAGGTGGCGGGGCGAACACCGGGGAGCTGTTTTTT CATKRRGGGANTGELFF
. TRBD2 TRBJ2-7 TRBV4-1 TGCGCCAGCAGCCAAGTTGGCGGGAGTGGCTACGAGCAGTACTTC CASSQVGGSGYEQYF
. . TRBJ1-1 TRBV4-3 TGCGCCAGCAGCCAAGTATGGGGGGGGAACACTGAAGCTTTCTTT CASSQVWGGNTEAFF
. . TRBJ2-1 TRBV4-3 TGCGCCAGCAGCCAATGGATAAGACTCATCCCTACGAGCTCCTACAATGAGCAGTTCTTC CASSQWIRLIPTSSYNEQFF
once TRBD2 TRBJ2-1 TRBV7-9 TGTGCCAGCAGATCATCACTAGCGGGAGGTGGGAATGAGCAGTTCTTC CASRSSLAGGGNEQFF
once TRBD1 TRBJ1-6 TRBV25-1 TGTGCCAGCAGCCCGACAGGGCGGGCTTCACCCCTCCACTTT CASSPTGRASPLHF
. . TRBJ2-7 TRBV5-1 TGCGCCAGCAGCTTGGGGACAGTAGACTACGAGCAGTACTTC CASSLGTVDYEQYF
. TRBD1 TRBJ2-7 TRBV28 TGTGCCAGCAGTGCCCGGGACAGGGTGTACGAGCAGTACTTC CASSARDRVYEQYF
. TRBD2 TRBJ2-7 TRBV3-1/TRBV3-2 TGTGCCAGCAGCCCAAGACCCGGGACTAGGGCCTACGAGCAGTACTTC CASSPRPGTRAYEQYF
. TRBD2 TRBJ2-1 TRBV29-1 TGCAGCGTTGAGGGAGGGCCTAGCGGGAACTACAATGAGCAGTTCTTC CSVEGGPSGNYNEQFF
. . TRBJ1-6 TRBV5-4 TGTGCCAGCAGCTTCCAGGGGACGGCACCCCTCCACTTT CASSFQGTAPLHF
medium-sized . TRBJ1-4 TRBV7-9 TGTGCCAGCAGCCAGTCGGGGTGGGCTAATGAAAAACTGTTTTTT CASSQSGWANEKLFF
once TRBD2 TRBJ2-5 TRBV7-2 TGTGCCAGCAGCCTACTAGCGGGAGGATCGGAGACCCAGTACTTC CASSLLAGGSETQYF
. . TRBJ2-7 TRBV19 TGTGCCAGTAGTATTGGTCAGGGTGAGTACGAGCAGTACTTC CASSIGQGEYEQYF
. . TRBJ2-2 TRBV30 TGTGCCTGGCCTGACCGGGAGATGAACACCGGGGAGCTGTTTTTT CAWPDREMNTGELFF
large . TRBJ2-1 TRBV25-1 TGTGCCAGCAGTGAATCGGGTCAGGGTTGGTACAATGAGCAGTTCTTC CASSESGQGWYNEQFF
. TRBD1 TRBJ1-5 TRBV27 TGTGCCAGCAGTTTCGGGACAGGGGGTGGGCAGCCCCAGCATTTT CASSFGTGGGQPQHF
. TRBD2 TRBJ2-7 TRBV13 TGTGCCAGCAGCGGGGAGGGACTAGCGGGAGGGGTGGCCTCCTACGAGCAGTACTTC CASSGEGLAGGVASYEQYF
. TRBD1 TRBJ2-7 TRBV18 TGTGCCAGCTCACCCCCCCCAGGGGGCTACGAGCAGTACTTC CASSPPPGGYEQYF
. TRBD2 TRBJ2-1 TRBV3-1/TRBV3-2 TGTGCCAGCAGCCCCCCAGCGGGGGAGGGAACGGGGCAGTTCTTC CASSPPAGEGTGQFF
. TRBD1 TRBJ1-6 TRBV9 TGTGCCAGCAGCAGCAGGGGACAGGGGACTTATAATTCACCCCTCCACTTT CASSSRGQGTYNSPLHF
. TRBD1 TRBJ2-7 TRBV12-3/TRBV12-4 TGTGCCAGCAGTCTTAACAGGGGCTACGAGCAGTACTTC CASSLNRGYEQYF
. TRBD1 TRBJ2-1 TRBV12-3/TRBV12-4 TGTGCCAGCAGATCAGGGGGAAATGAGCAGTTCTTC CASRSGGNEQFF
. . TRBJ2-1 TRBV7-9 TGTGCCAGCAGCTTAAGTAACCCCCGAAGGCCTCTGATAGGGGATGAGCAGTTCTTC CASSLSNPRRPLIGDEQFF
. . TRBJ2-1 TRBV7-2 TGTGCCAGCAGCTTAGTTGGTAGCGGTTACTCCTACAATGAGCAGTTCTTC CASSLVGSGYSYNEQFF
. TRBD2 TRBJ2-3 TRBV19 TGTGCCAGTAGTATGAGAGGCGGGAGCAGCACAGATACGCAGTATTTT CASSMRGGSSTDTQYF
. TRBD1 TRBJ2-3 TRBV5-1 TGCGCCAGCAGCTTGGGCAGGGGGAGCACAGATACGCAGTATTTT CASSLGRGSTDTQYF
. TRBD1 TRBJ1-1 TRBV5-4 TGTGCCAGCAGCTTAAACCCCGTGGCCAGGGGGGACACTGAAGCTTTCTTT CASSLNPVARGDTEAFF
. TRBD2 TRBJ2-3 TRBV19 TGTGCCAGTAGGGCTAGCGGGAGACCTACCACAGATACGCAGTATTTT CASRASGRPTTDTQYF
. . TRBJ1-1 TRBV6-5 TGTGCCAGCAGTACGACAGCGAACACTGAAGCTTTCTTT CASSTTANTEAFF
. . TRBJ2-7 TRBV4-3 TGCGCCAGCAGCCAAGATAGGGGGTTGTACGACGAGCAGTACTTC CASSQDRGLYDEQYF
. . TRBJ2-3 TRBV13 TGTGCCAGCAGCTCTAGGTCGGGAACCTATAGCACAGATACGCAGTATTTT CASSSRSGTYSTDTQYF
. . TRBJ2-5 TRBV25-1 TGTGCCAGCAGTGACCCAGGCGTTTTGCGTGGAAGGGAGACCCAGTACTTC CASSDPGVLRGRETQYF
. . TRBJ1-1 TRBV7-9 TGTGCCAGCAGCTTAGTGGCCCTCCCAACTGAAGCTTTCTTT CASSLVALPTEAFF
. TRBD1 TRBJ2-7 TRBV18 TGTGCCAGCTCACCAGGGACAGATACTTACGAGCAGTACTTC CASSPGTDTYEQYF
. . TRBJ1-4 TRBV7-9 TGTGCCAGCAGCCCCCCTGGCGGGACGCGCGAAAAACTGTTTTTT CASSPPGGTREKLFF
. TRBD2 TRBJ2-7 TRBV5-6 TGTGCCAGCAGCTTGTTTACTAGCGGTTACTACGAGCAGTACTTC CASSLFTSGYYEQYF
. . TRBJ2-5 TRBV25-1 TGTGCCAGCGGCCTGGGCAGGCAAGAGACCCAGTACTTC CASGLGRQETQYF
. TRBD1 TRBJ1-1 TRBV30 TGTGCCTGGAGCCCTGGACAGGTCGGACGTACTGAAGCTTTCTTT CAWSPGQVGRTEAFF